A single sample is the source of the 26 T cell receptor beta chains below, sequenced in a study of blood T cells in healthy people across ages. The authors ran a second PCR of 7 to 11 cycles using a sample-barcoded 5' primer and a J-beta primer mix. MiXCR was run by TCRdb on the 5' RACE reads, yielding one entry per CDR3 protein. The repertoire holds roughly 1,700,000 distinct CDR3 sequences, about 30% seen once, with 7.7% in the top ten. Sequenced: blood. The receptors originated from a woman aged 25 to 39 in good health.

A remark on this clonotype: Being one base from a much bigger clone, this may be a read error. This sequence joins TRBV9 and TRBJ2-7; 9 bases align to TRBD1. With 2 bases clipped from V and 1 base from J, the junction kept 4 bases outside the gene matches. Germline V gene sequence: CDR1 SGDLS, CDR2 YYNGEE. This CDR3 has 15 residues. CDR3 nucleotide sequence: TGTGCCAGCAGCGTCAGACAGGGGGATTCCTACGAGCAGTACTTC. Translated, it gives CASSVRQGDSYEQYF.

The CDR3 is CASRGLTGRAFF. Here the CDR3 DNA reads TGTGCCAGCAGAGGGCTGACGGGGCGGGCTTTCTTT. The chain carries TRBV27 and TRBJ1-1; tentatively, D is TRBD1 (5 bases). The CDR3 consists of 12 residues. Looked up from germline, CDR1 is MNHEY and CDR2 is SMNVEV (reference sequence). V lost 6 bases and J 11 bases, leaving 16 bases between the germline ends.

This clonotype was seen only a few times. J is TRBJ1-3 and V is TRBV5-1; D unclear. The V gene lost 0 bases and the J gene lost 0 bases, with 7 bases spanning the gap. CDR1 and CDR2 (germline): SGHRS, YFSETQ. The CDR3 length is 15 residues. The DNA of the CDR3 is TGCGCCAGCAGCTTGGACATACGCTCTGGAAACACCATATATTTT. Its translation: CASSLDIRSGNTIYF.

As regards this clonotype: The germline gene is not matched at one end of the junction; a read error may be the cause. The genes are TRBV28 and TRBJ2-4; no reliable D call. The J call may be incorrect, as the DNA end agrees better with TRBJ2-7. CDR3 length: 12 residues. Per germline, CDR1 MDHEN and CDR2 SYDVKM. CDR3 DNA: TGCGCCAGCAGTTTCTTTAGTGACGAGCAGTACTTC. It yields the protein CASSFFSDEQYF.

This clonotype was counted only a few times. The CDR3 DNA follows: TGTGCCAGCAGCTTGCCCTTGTCCAATGAGCAGTTCTTC. Protein sequence: CASSLPLSNEQFF. The chain has TRBV7-3 and TRBJ2-1; D remains ambiguous. V lost 3 bases and J 6 bases, leaving 9 bases between the germline ends. Per the germline V gene, CDR1 is SGHTA and CDR2 is FQGTGA. This CDR3 is 13 amino acids long.

In this sample, this clonotype turned up a few times. The chain uses TRBV15 and TRBJ2-5; 9 positions agree with TRBD1. Germline CDR1 reads LNHNV; CDR2 reads YYDKDF (reference sequence). The CDR3 is 16 amino acids. V lost 2 bases to trimming and J lost 2 bases; unmatched junction nucleotides: 6. This chain's CDR3 is CATSRLPGQGQETQYF. The CDR3 nucleotides are TGTGCCACCAGCAGACTACCGGGACAGGGACAAGAGACCCAGTACTTC.

The V gene is TRBV12-3 or TRBV12-4, the J gene TRBJ2-7, with D perhaps matching TRBD1 or TRBD2 (5 bases each). There are 12 residues in the CDR3. The V end lost 8 bases, the J end lost 3 bases, and 11 bases lay between the germline ends. CDR3 residues: CASGGESYEQYF. In DNA form, the CDR3 reads TGTGCCAGCGGGGGAGAGAGCTACGAGCAGTACTTC.

As concerns this clonotype: One end of the junction does not line up with germline, which may come from a read error. This chain uses TRBV5-1 with TRBJ2-5; 8 bases map to TRBD2. Germline CDR1 SGHRS, CDR2 YFSETQ. This CDR3 comprises 15 residues. DNA for the CDR3: TGCACCAGCAGCTTGCGAGCGGGGGAACGGGAGACCCAGTACTTC. It is translated as CTSSLRAGERETQYF.

Details on this clonotype: With a much larger clone just one base away, this may be a read error. The J gene is TRBJ2-7, the V gene TRBV29-1, with D unclear. V lost 2 bases to trimming and J lost 7 bases, with 12 bases between them. From germline, CDR1 is SQVTM and CDR2 ANQGSEA. The CDR3 is 12 residues long. CDR3 sequence: CSVEHGYNEQYF. CDR3 nucleotide sequence: TGCAGCGTTGAACACGGTTACAATGAGCAGTACTTC.

The chain is built from TRBV7-6 and TRBJ2-1, with D unclear. This CDR3 spans 13 amino acids. Germline V gene data show CDR1 as SGHVS and CDR2 as FNYEAQ. Trimming took off 1 base at V and 7 bases at J, with 8 bases between the two ends. CDR3 DNA sequence: TGTGCCAGCAGCTTAGGGTCCTGGAATGAGCAGTTCTTC. This translates into CASSLGSWNEQFF.

This chain uses TRBV12-3 or TRBV12-4 with TRBJ1-6; 7 positions agree with TRBD1. This CDR3 has 15 residues. Losses at the gene ends were 2 bases for V and 5 bases for J; bases not matched to a gene: 3. The CDR3 coding sequence is TGTGCCAGCAGTTTAACGGGACAGAATAATTCACCCCTCCACTTT. This encodes CASSLTGQNNSPLHF.

Only a few counts were recorded for this clonotype. The chain is built from TRBV14 and TRBJ2-1; 13 bases match TRBD2. The CDR3 consists of 17 residues. Germline CDR1 and CDR2: SGHDN and FVKESK. The ends lost 4 bases at V and 8 bases at J; junction bases unmatched: 11. Written as DNA, the CDR3 is TGTGCCAGCAGCCGCCCGGGGGGGACTAGCGGGATACATGAGCAGTTCTTC. It codes for CASSRPGGTSGIHEQFF.

This clonotype turned up a few times. The chain has TRBV5-1 and TRBJ2-7, with D perhaps matching TRBD2 (6 bases). Germline V gives CDR1 SGHRS, CDR2 YFSETQ. Trimming stripped 3 bases from V and 9 bases from J, with 25 bases between. CDR3 length equals 16 residues. The CDR3 here is CASSYLDLGRGARQYF. The CDR3 coding sequence is TGCGCCAGCAGCTATCTTGACCTGGGACGCGGGGCTCGGCAGTACTTC.

The gene calls are TRBV7-7 and TRBJ2-1, with 9 bases matching TRBD2. The V and J ends lost 4 bases and 7 bases, in that order; junction bases with no gene match: 17. CDR1 SSHAT and CDR2 FNYEAQ come from the germline V gene (reference sequence). The CDR3 loop spans 18 amino acids. CDR3 loop: CASSSNKRGLAGFNEQFF. CDR3 DNA: TGTGCCAGCAGCTCTAATAAAAGGGGGCTAGCGGGATTTAATGAGCAGTTCTTC.

This clonotype was recorded at least ten times. The rearrangement joins TRBV12-3 or TRBV12-4 to TRBJ2-5, with a weak D call TRBD1 (5 bases). This CDR3 has 14 amino acids. The germline V and J ends were trimmed by 6 bases and 4 bases, with 15 bases remaining between them. The CDR3 coding sequence is TGTGCCAGCAGGCCCGACAGCTACTCAGAGACCCAGTACTTC. Protein product: CASRPDSYSETQYF.

This clonotype was observed many times. The CDR3 DNA follows: TGCGCCAGCAGCTTGACTAGCGGGAGAAAAAACAATGAGCAGTTCTTC. Protein sequence: CASSLTSGRKNNEQFF. This chain uses TRBV5-1 with TRBJ2-1; TRBD2 aligns across 11 bases. V dropped 1 base and J dropped 5; count of bases not matched to a gene: 5. CDR3 size: 16 residues. Germline V CDR1 and CDR2: SGHRS, YFSETQ.

This clonotype has just a few counts. This chain connects TRBV7-2 to TRBJ2-1; D unclear. The CDR3 is made up of 14 amino acids. V was pared by 5 bases and J by 1 base, with 9 bases between. Per the germline V gene, CDR1 is SGHTA and CDR2 is FQGNSA. CDR3 residues: CASSPDWSYNEQFF. The CDR3 DNA sequence: TGTGCCAGCAGCCCTGACTGGTCCTACAATGAGCAGTTCTTC.

This clonotype was counted between two and nine times. The chain couples TRBV28 to TRBJ1-2; D is unclear. Germline-derived CDR1 and CDR2 are MDHEN and SYDVKM. Trimming shortened V by 2 bases and J by 2 bases, and 9 bases separated the two germline ends. This CDR3 spans 14 amino acids. The CDR3 bases are TGTGCCAGCAGTTTACTCATATTCAACTATGGCTACACCTTC. This translates into CASSLLIFNYGYTF.

This clonotype came up a few times. V and J are TRBV5-6 and TRBJ2-1, with D tentatively TRBD1 or TRBD2 (5 bases each). This CDR3 spans 13 amino acids. CDR1 and CDR2 from the germline V gene are SGHDT and YYEEEE. Between the trimmed V and J ends, which lost 4 bases and 6 bases, there was a span of 11 bases. CDR3 region: CASSRPGPNEQFF. The CDR3 coding sequence is TGTGCCAGCAGCCGCCCGGGACCCAATGAGCAGTTCTTC.

This clonotype showed up just a few times. The chain employs TRBV14 and TRBJ2-5, with a tentative D call TRBD1 (5 bases). The CDR3 is 14 residues long. The germline V and J ends were trimmed by 1 base and 3 bases, with 9 bases remaining between them. Germline V lookup: CDR1 SGHDN, CDR2 FVKESK. The CDR3 spells CASSQATAKETQYF. CDR3 nucleotides: TGTGCCAGCAGCCAAGCGACAGCTAAAGAGACCCAGTACTTC.

This clonotype was detected a few times. The chain links TRBV20-1 to TRBJ2-7; a possible D gene is TRBD1 (5 bases). Germline assignment: CDR1 DFQATT and CDR2 SNEGSKA (reference sequence). The CDR3 runs to 14 residues. Trimming cost V 5 bases and J 0 bases, with 14 bases left between them. In DNA, the CDR3 is TGCAGTGCTGGGGCGGCTGAAAGCTCCTACGAGCAGTACTTC. This gives the protein CSAGAAESSYEQYF.

Details on this clonotype: The junction and the germline gene differ at one end; a read error may be behind it. The gene calls are TRBV12-3 or TRBV12-4 and TRBJ2-3, with 8 bases lining up with TRBD2. This CDR3 has 15 residues. For the CDR3, the DNA is TGTGTCAGCAGGCCTCTTGCGGGGGGTCTAGATACGCAGTATTTT. Its protein is CVSRPLAGGLDTQYF.

This clonotype was counted at least ten times. The CDR3 sequence: CASSQDFGTYEQYF. In nucleotides, the CDR3 is TGTGCCAGCAGCCAAGACTTCGGGACCTACGAGCAGTACTTC. The V and J genes are TRBV14 and TRBJ2-7; D might be TRBD2 (5 bases). The V end was cut by 0 bases, the J end by 2 bases, with 8 bases between. Germline V lookup: CDR1 SGHDN, CDR2 FVKESK. The CDR3 is 14 amino acids.

This clonotype came up a few times. The chain is built from TRBV4-3 and TRBJ2-7; the D call may be TRBD1 or TRBD2 (5 bases each). With 7 bases removed from V and 2 bases from J, the gap between germline ends came to 18 bases. This CDR3 has 15 residues. The germline V gene encodes CDR1 LGHNA and CDR2 YSLEER. CDR3 in amino acids: CASKKPGRYTYEQYF. CDR3 nucleotide sequence: TGCGCCAGCAAGAAACCGGGACGGTATACCTACGAGCAGTACTTC.

This clonotype was found many times. The V gene is TRBV29-1, the J gene TRBJ2-7, with 8 nucleotides matching TRBD1. The CDR3 is 12 amino acids. Germline values: CDR1 SQVTM, CDR2 ANQGSEA. J lost 10 bases, V lost 2 bases, and 7 bases had no gene match. The CDR3, as DNA: TGCAGCGTTGAAAGGGCAGGGGGCGAACAGTACTTC. Encoded protein: CSVERAGGEQYF.

This clonotype was observed a handful of times. The CDR3 is CSASGTSGRYEQYF. As DNA, the CDR3 is TGCAGTGCTAGCGGGACTAGCGGGAGATACGAGCAGTACTTC. J is TRBJ2-7 and V is TRBV20-1; TRBD2 aligns across 14 bases. V dropped 3 bases and J dropped 4; count of bases not matched to a gene: 2. The germline V gene has CDR1 DFQATT and CDR2 SNEGSKA (reference sequence). The CDR3 loop spans 14 amino acids.